The rows below give T cell receptor beta chains drawn from one sample of a study of cytomegalovirus exposure and HLA in healthy donors. Produced via immunoSEQ multiplex PCR; TCRdb's table is partial and in-frame only. The table records approximately 150,000 clones, just under 70% of them present only once. Sequencing was performed on PBMCs. The receptors shown here come from a man in his 60s in good health and CMV-seronegative. The CDR3 runs from the conserved cysteine through the conserved F or W. A D gene is named only where the DNA matches it firmly. Expanded clones get a size class; other rows say once, few or many, or leave the size out.

TRBV27,16,NA,TRBJ2-1,NA,TGTGCCAGCAGTTTCATAAGTTGGGACAGCGGGAATGAGCAGTTCTTC,CASSFISWDSGNEQFF
TRBV7-9,15,few,TRBJ2-1,TRBD2,TGTGCCAGCAGCCCTACTAGCGGGAGCTTCAATGAGCAGTTCTTC,CASSPTSGSFNEQFF
TRBV29-1,12,NA,TRBJ2-7,TRBD1,TGCAGCGTTGAAGTGGGGACAGACGAGCAGTACTTC,CSVEVGTDEQYF
TRBV18,13,NA,TRBJ1-1,NA,TGTGCCAGCTCACGCAGGGCGGACACTGAAGCTTTCTTT,CASSRRADTEAFF
TRBV25-1,15,NA,TRBJ1-5,NA,TGTGCCAGCAGTGAATATGGGGGGAGCAATCAGCCCCAGCATTTT,CASSEYGGSNQPQHF
TRBV27,16,NA,TRBJ2-1,NA,TGTGCCAGCAGTAAGTCTAGCCCCCTCGAAGTGGATGAGCAGTTCTTC,CASSKSSPLEVDEQFF
TRBV11-3,15,few,TRBJ1-3,TRBD1,TGTGCCAGCAGCGCACAGACAGGGGCTGGAAACACCATATATTTT,CASSAQTGAGNTIYF
TRBV7-2,16,NA,TRBJ1-5,TRBD1,TGTGCCAGCAGCTTAGTGCAGGGGGGAAGCAATCAGCCCCAGCATTTT,CASSLVQGGSNQPQHF
TRBV15,15,NA,TRBJ1-2,NA,TGTGCCACCAGCACCGTAGACAGCTTCGGTGGGGGCTACACCTTC,CATSTVDSFGGGYTF
TRBV29-1,13,NA,TRBJ1-2,TRBD1,TGCAGCGTTGACGCTGACAGGGCGGCTGGCTACACCTTC,CSVDADRAAGYTF
TRBV29-1,11,NA,TRBJ1-2,TRBD1,TGCAGCGCTAGACAGGGGGGAGGCTACACCTTC,CSARQGGGYTF
TRBV7-9,12,once,TRBJ2-5,NA,TGTGCCAGCAGCTTAGCCTTAGAGACCCAGTACTTC,CASSLALETQYF
TRBV18,16,NA,TRBJ2-3,NA,TGTGCCAGCTCACCACGACAGGATAGGATGGGAGATACGCAGTATTTT,CASSPRQDRMGDTQYF
TRBV18,14,NA,TRBJ1-2,NA,TGTGCCAGCTCACCACTCCCTCAGGCCGACGGCTACACCTTC,CASSPLPQADGYTF
TRBV27,13,NA,TRBJ2-1,NA,TGTGCCAGCAGTTTAGGGCGTGAGTATGAGCAGTTCTTC,CASSLGREYEQFF
TRBV18,14,NA,TRBJ1-1,TRBD1,TGTGCCAGCTCACCACGGGGACAGGACACTGAAGCTTTCTTT,CASSPRGQDTEAFF
TRBV6-5,16,NA,TRBJ1-4,NA,TGTGCCAGCAGTTCACTGAAGTTTGCAACTAATGAAAAACTGTTTTTT,CASSSLKFATNEKLFF
TRBV19,17,NA,TRBJ1-5,TRBD1,TGTGCCAGTAGTATGGCCGGGACAGGGGGCGCGTGGCAGCCCCAGCATTTT,CASSMAGTGGAWQPQHF
TRBV6-6,14,NA,TRBJ1-2,NA,TGTGCCAGCAGTTACCAGGCAACGAACTATGGCTACACCTTC,CASSYQATNYGYTF
TRBV6-5,13,NA,TRBJ1-5,NA,TGTGCCAGCACACCGGGATACAATCAGCCCCAGCATTTT,CASTPGYNQPQHF
TRBV5-1,17,NA,TRBJ2-3,TRBD2,TGCGCCAGCAGCTTGGGCAATAGCGGGACGGGCACAGATACGCAGTATTTT,CASSLGNSGTGTDTQYF
TRBV5-4,15,NA,TRBJ2-3,TRBD1,TGTGCCAGCAGCTTGAGGGACAGGGTCGAAGATACGCAGTATTTT,CASSLRDRVEDTQYF
TRBV9,15,NA,TRBJ2-1,NA,TGTGCCAGCAGCGTAGCGGGTAGAATCGACAATGAGCAGTTCTTC,CASSVAGRIDNEQFF
TRBV4-2,16,NA,TRBJ2-3,TRBD1,TGTGCCAGCAGCCAACAGACAGGGTCCCGCACAGATACGCAGTATTTT,CASSQQTGSRTDTQYF
TRBV28,15,NA,TRBJ2-5,TRBD2,TGTGCCAGCAGCGCCCCAGGACTAGCGGAAGAGACCCAGTACTTC,CASSAPGLAEETQYF
TRBV5-4,13,NA,TRBJ2-1,NA,TGTGCCAGCAGCTTCAGTCCGCCTAATGAGCAGTTCTTC,CASSFSPPNEQFF
TRBV2,16,NA,TRBJ2-4,TRBD2,TGTGCCAGCAGTGAAGCGACGGGACTAGCGGATGTCATTCAGTACTTC,CASSEATGLADVIQYF
TRBV6-4,15,NA,TRBJ2-1,TRBD1,TGTGCCAGCAGTGTGGACAGGGCAAACTACAATGAGCAGTTCTTC,CASSVDRANYNEQFF
TRBV7-8,16,NA,TRBJ2-7,TRBD2,TGTGCCAGCAGCTTAGGACTAGCGGGACGAGCCTACGAGCAGTACTTC,CASSLGLAGRAYEQYF
TRBV27,14,NA,TRBJ1-1,NA,TGTGCCAGCAGTTTATCGCAAGCCCCCGCTGAAGCTTTCTTT,CASSLSQAPAEAFF
TRBV7-3,16,NA,TRBJ2-2,NA,TGTGCCAGCAGTGGGGGCCCTAGCACGAACACCGGGGAGCTGTTTTTT,CASSGGPSTNTGELFF
TRBV6-1,13,NA,TRBJ2-7,TRBD2,TGTGCCAGCATGACTAGCGGGACCTACGAGCAGTACTTC,CASMTSGTYEQYF
TRBV5-4,13,NA,TRBJ2-7,NA,TGTGCCAGCAGCCTGTCGGGATCCCTGGAGCAGTACTTC,CASSLSGSLEQYF
TRBV6-1,14,NA,TRBJ1-4,TRBD1,TGTGCCAGCAGTGAAAGGGGGCGTAATGAAAAACTGTTTTTT,CASSERGRNEKLFF
TRBV2,16,NA,TRBJ1-2,NA,TGTGCCAGCACCCCCGGCCCGGGGGTTCCTCTTCTGGGCTACACCTTC,CASTPGPGVPLLGYTF
TRBV4-1,16,NA,TRBJ2-3,NA,TGCGCCAGCAGCCCGGGGTCAGGGGCTAGCACAGATACGCAGTATTTT,CASSPGSGASTDTQYF
TRBV27,14,NA,TRBJ2-1,TRBD1,TGTGCCAGCAGTGTTAAGACAGGGATCGATGAGCAGTTCTTC,CASSVKTGIDEQFF
TRBV7-9,16,few,TRBJ2-1,TRBD2,TGTGCCAGCAGCCCATTTGGACTAGCGGCCGACAATGAGCAGTTCTTC,CASSPFGLAADNEQFF
TRBV5-4,17,few,TRBJ2-5,TRBD1,TGTGCCAGCAGCTTGGTTGCCCCCGACAGGGTAGTAGAGACCCAGTACTTC,CASSLVAPDRVVETQYF
TRBV16,14,once,TRBJ1-1,NA,TGTGCCAGCAGCCAATATAACCGGGGCACTGAAGCTTTCTTT,CASSQYNRGTEAFF
TRBV27,16,NA,TRBJ1-6,NA,TGTGCCAGCAGTCCCTTGGGAGCCCGGGTGGATTCACCCCTCCACTTT,CASSPLGARVDSPLHF
TRBV10-3,13,once,TRBJ1-1,NA,TGTGCCATCAGTGATTCAGTGAACACTGAAGCTTTCTTT,CAISDSVNTEAFF
TRBV18,16,NA,TRBJ1-2,NA,TGTGCCAGCTCACCACCCCCCCAACTAGCTAACTATGGCTACACCTTC,CASSPPPQLANYGYTF
TRBV18,14,NA,TRBJ2-2,NA,TGTGCCAGCTCACCGTCCGTTAACACCGGGGAGCTGTTTTTT,CASSPSVNTGELFF
TRBV2,18,NA,TRBJ2-1,TRBD2,TGTGCCAGCAGTGAAAATAAGCTAGCGGGAGGGAAGGCGGGTGAGCAGTTCTTC,CASSENKLAGGKAGEQFF
TRBV28,14,NA,TRBJ1-2,TRBD1,TGTGCCAGCAGTGCGGGACAGGACGTCTATGGCTACACCTTC,CASSAGQDVYGYTF
TRBV7-9,14,NA,TRBJ1-1,NA,TGTGCCAGCAGCCCCGTGAGGTTGAACACTGAAGCTTTCTTT,CASSPVRLNTEAFF
TRBV4-1,15,NA,TRBJ2-7,TRBD1,TGCGCCAGCAGCCTAGGACAGGGCGGTACCTACGAGCAGTACTTC,CASSLGQGGTYEQYF
TRBV18,17,NA,TRBJ1-1,TRBD1,TGTGCCAGCTCCAGAAGACAGGGAGTAAGTTTGAACACTGAAGCTTTCTTT,CASSRRQGVSLNTEAFF
TRBV5-4,15,NA,TRBJ2-1,NA,TGTGCCAGCAGCGGGCCCCTTAGCTCCTACAATGAGCAGTTCTTC,CASSGPLSSYNEQFF
TRBV7-8,13,few,TRBJ2-5,NA,TGTGCCAGCAGCTTAGATCCGTCAGAGACCCAGTACTTC,CASSLDPSETQYF
TRBV6-1,14,few,TRBJ2-7,NA,TGTGCCAGCAGTGAAGCGGCCTTGTCCTACGAGCAGTACTTC,CASSEAALSYEQYF